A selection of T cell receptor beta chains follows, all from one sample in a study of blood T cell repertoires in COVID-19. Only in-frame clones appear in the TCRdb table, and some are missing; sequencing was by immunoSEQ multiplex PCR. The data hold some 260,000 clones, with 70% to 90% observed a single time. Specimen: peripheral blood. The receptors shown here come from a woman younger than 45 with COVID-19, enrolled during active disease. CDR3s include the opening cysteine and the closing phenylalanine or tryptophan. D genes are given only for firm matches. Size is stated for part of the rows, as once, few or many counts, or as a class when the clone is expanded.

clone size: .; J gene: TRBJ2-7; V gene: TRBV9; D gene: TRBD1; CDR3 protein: CASSPAHRGYYEQYF; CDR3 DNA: TGTGCCAGCAGTCCTGCCCACAGGGGGTACTACGAGCAGTACTTC
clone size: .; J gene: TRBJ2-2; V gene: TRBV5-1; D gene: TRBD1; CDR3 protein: CASSFWDRPTGELFF; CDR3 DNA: TGCGCCAGCAGCTTTTGGGACAGACCCACCGGGGAGCTGTTTTTT
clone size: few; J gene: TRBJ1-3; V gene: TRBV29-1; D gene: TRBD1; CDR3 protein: CSGGQGNTIYF; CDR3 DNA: TGCAGCGGGGGACAGGGAAACACCATATATTTT
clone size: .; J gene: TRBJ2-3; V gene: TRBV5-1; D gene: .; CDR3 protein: CASSLAEVQDTQYF; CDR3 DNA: TGCGCCAGCAGCTTGGCCGAAGTTCAGGATACGCAGTATTTT
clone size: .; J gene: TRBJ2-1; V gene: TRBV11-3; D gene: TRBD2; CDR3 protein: CASSLGLAGPYNEQFF; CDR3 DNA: TGTGCCAGCAGCCTGGGACTAGCAGGGCCTTACAATGAGCAGTTCTTC
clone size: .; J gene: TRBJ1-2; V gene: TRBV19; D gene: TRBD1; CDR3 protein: CASSPDRGRWDYYGYTF; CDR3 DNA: TGTGCCAGTAGCCCTGACAGGGGGCGATGGGATTACTATGGCTACACCTTC
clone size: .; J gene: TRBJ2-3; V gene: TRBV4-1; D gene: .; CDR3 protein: CASSQVGEQGADTQYF; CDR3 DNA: TGCGCCAGCAGCCAAGTTGGCGAACAGGGAGCAGATACGCAGTATTTT
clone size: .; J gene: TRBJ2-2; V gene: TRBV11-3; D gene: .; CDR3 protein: CASTRSGELFF; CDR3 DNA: TGTGCCAGCACCCGCAGCGGGGAGCTGTTTTTT
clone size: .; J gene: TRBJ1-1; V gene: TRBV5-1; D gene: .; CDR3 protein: CASRGGGNTEAFF; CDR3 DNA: TGCGCCAGCAGGGGAGGGGGGAACACTGAAGCTTTCTTT
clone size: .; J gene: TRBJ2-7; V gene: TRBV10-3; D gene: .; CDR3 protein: CAISDPTSYEQYF; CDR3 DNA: TGTGCCATCAGTGACCCGACATCCTACGAGCAGTACTTC
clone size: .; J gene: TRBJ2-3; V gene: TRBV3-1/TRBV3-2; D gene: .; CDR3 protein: CASSQDRNSGSTDTQYF; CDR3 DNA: TGTGCCAGCAGCCAAGATAGAAATAGCGGCTCCACAGATACGCAGTATTTT
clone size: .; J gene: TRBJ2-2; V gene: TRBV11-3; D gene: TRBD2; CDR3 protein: CASKTSGLAGGPNTGELFF; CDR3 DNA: TGTGCCAGCAAGACCTCCGGACTAGCGGGAGGACCGAACACCGGGGAGCTGTTTTTT
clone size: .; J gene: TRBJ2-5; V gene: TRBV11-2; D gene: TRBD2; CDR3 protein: CASSLMGLAGSQETQYF; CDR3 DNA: TGTGCCAGCAGCTTAATGGGACTAGCGGGCTCACAAGAGACCCAGTACTTC
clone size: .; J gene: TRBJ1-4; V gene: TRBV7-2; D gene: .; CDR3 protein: CASSPGSRAFEKLFF; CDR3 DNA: TGTGCCAGCAGCCCTGGGTCCAGGGCCTTTGAAAAACTGTTTTTT
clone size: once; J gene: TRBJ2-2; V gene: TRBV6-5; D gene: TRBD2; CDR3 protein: CASSPGGYTGELFF; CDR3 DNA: TGTGCCAGCAGCCCCGGGGGGTACACCGGGGAGCTGTTTTTT
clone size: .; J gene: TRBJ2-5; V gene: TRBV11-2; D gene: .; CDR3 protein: CASSLEAHGGETQYF; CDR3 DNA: TGTGCCAGCAGCTTAGAGGCCCACGGAGGGGAGACCCAGTACTTC
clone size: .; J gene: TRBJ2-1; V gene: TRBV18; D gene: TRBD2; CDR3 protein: CASSPPIVREGRDEQFF; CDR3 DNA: TGTGCCAGCTCACCACCGATCGTCCGGGAGGGCCGGGATGAGCAGTTCTTC
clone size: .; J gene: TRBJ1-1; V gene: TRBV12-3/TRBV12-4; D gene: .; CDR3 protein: CASRRSMNTEAFF; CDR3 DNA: TGTGCCAGCAGACGGAGCATGAACACTGAAGCTTTCTTT
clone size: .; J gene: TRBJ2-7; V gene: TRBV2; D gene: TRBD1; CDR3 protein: CASSAQGQGDEQYF; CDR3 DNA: TGTGCCAGCAGTGCTCAGGGACAGGGGGACGAGCAGTACTTC
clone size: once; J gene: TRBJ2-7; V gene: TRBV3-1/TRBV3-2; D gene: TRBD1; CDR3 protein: CASSQTTDRGNTYEQYF; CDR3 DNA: TGTGCCAGCAGCCAAACGACGGACAGGGGGAACACCTACGAGCAGTACTTC
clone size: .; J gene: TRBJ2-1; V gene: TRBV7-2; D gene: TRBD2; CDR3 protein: CASSSGLAGEQFF; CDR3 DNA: TGTGCCAGCAGCTCGGGACTAGCGGGAGAGCAGTTCTTC
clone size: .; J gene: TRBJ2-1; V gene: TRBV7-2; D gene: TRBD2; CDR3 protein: CASSLWRGGYNEQFF; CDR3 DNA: TGTGCCAGCAGCTTATGGCGGGGGGGCTACAATGAGCAGTTCTTC
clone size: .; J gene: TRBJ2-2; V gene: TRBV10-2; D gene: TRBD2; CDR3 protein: CASRLAGGANTGELFF; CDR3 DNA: TGCGCCAGCAGGTTAGCGGGAGGGGCGAACACCGGGGAGCTGTTTTTT
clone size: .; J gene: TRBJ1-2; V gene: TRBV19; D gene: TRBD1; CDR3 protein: CASSTVQGADGYTF; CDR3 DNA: TGTGCCAGTAGTACCGTACAGGGGGCAGATGGCTACACCTTC
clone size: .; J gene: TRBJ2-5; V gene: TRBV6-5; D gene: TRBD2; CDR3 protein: CASIPPGGKETQYF; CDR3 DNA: TGTGCCAGCATCCCCCCCGGGGGGAAAGAGACCCAGTACTTC
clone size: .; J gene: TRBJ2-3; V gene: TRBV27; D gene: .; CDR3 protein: CASSLAYSTDTQYF; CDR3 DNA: TGTGCCAGCAGTTTAGCCTATTCAACAGATACGCAGTATTTT
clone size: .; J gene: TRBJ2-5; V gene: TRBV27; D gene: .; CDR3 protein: CASSLGIGLAQETQYF; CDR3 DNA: TGTGCCAGCAGTTTAGGGATCGGCCTAGCGCAAGAGACCCAGTACTTC
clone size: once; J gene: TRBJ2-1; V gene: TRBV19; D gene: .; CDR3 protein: CASSTLQHEQFF; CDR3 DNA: TGTGCCAGTAGTACGCTACAGCATGAGCAGTTCTTC
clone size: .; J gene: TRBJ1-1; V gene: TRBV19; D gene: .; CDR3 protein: CASSPPGGGTEAFF; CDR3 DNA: TGTGCCAGTAGTCCCCCGGGGGGGGGCACTGAAGCTTTCTTT
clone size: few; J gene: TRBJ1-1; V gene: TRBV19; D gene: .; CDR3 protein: CASSILRQAGTEAFF; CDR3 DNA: TGTGCCAGTAGTATCCTTCGTCAGGCTGGGACTGAAGCTTTCTTT
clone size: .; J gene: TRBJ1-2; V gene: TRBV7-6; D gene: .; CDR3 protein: CASSAGGIGGYTF; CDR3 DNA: TGTGCCAGCAGCGCGGGAGGGATTGGGGGCTACACCTTC
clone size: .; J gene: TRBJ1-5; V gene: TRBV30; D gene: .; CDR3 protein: CAWSPGGNNQPQHF; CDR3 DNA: TGTGCCTGGAGTCCCGGCGGGAACAATCAGCCCCAGCATTTT
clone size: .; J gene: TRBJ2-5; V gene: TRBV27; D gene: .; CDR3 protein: CASTPQGRETQYF; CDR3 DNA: TGTGCCAGCACTCCACAGGGACGGGAGACCCAGTACTTC
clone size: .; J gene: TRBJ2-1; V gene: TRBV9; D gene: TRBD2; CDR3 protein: CASSVGAGAYNEQFF; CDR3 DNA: TGTGCCAGCAGCGTAGGGGCGGGAGCCTACAATGAGCAGTTCTTC
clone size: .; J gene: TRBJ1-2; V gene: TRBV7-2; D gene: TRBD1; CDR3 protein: CASSYDRVNYGYTF; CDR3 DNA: TGTGCCAGCAGCTACGACAGGGTGAACTATGGCTACACCTTC
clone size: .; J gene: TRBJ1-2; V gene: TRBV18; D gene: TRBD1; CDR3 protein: CASSPTGGPQANYGYTF; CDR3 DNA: TGTGCCAGCTCACCAACAGGGGGGCCCCAAGCTAACTATGGCTACACCTTC
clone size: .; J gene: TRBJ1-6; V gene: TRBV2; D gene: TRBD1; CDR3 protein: CASSEAEGALDSPLHF; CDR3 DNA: TGTGCCAGCAGTGAAGCAGAGGGGGCTTTGGATTCACCCCTCCACTTT
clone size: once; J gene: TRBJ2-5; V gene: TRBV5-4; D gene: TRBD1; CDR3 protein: CASSSGTEETQYF; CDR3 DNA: TGTGCCAGCAGCTCCGGGACAGAAGAGACCCAGTACTTC
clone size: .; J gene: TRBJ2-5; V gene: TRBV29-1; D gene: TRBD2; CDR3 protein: CSVRTSGIQETQYF; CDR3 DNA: TGCAGCGTTCGGACTAGCGGGATCCAAGAGACCCAGTACTTC
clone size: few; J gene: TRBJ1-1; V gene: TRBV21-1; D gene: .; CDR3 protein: CASSHPRGEGDTEAFF; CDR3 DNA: TGTGCCAGCAGCCACCCCAGGGGGGAAGGGGACACTGAAGCTTTCTTT
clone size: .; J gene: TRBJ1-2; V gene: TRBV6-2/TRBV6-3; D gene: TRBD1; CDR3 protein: CASSYLRTGDGYTF; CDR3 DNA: TGTGCCAGCAGCTATCTTCGGACAGGGGACGGCTACACCTTC